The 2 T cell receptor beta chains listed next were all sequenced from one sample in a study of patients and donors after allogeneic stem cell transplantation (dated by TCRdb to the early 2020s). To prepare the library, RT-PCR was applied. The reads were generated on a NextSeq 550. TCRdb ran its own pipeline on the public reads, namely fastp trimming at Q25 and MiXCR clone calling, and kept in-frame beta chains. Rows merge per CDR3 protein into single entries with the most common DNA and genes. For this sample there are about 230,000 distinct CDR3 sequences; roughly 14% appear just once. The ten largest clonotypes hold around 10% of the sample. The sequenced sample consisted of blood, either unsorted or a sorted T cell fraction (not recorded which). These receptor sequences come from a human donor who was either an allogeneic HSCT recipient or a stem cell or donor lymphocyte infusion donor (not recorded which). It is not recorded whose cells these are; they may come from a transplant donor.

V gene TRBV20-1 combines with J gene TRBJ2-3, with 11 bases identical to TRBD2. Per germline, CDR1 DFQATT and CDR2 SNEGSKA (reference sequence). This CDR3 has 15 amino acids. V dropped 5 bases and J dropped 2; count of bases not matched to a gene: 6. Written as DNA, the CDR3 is TGCAGTGCTTCCGGGACTAGCGGCCTCACAGATACGCAGTATTTT. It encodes CSASGTSGLTDTQYF.

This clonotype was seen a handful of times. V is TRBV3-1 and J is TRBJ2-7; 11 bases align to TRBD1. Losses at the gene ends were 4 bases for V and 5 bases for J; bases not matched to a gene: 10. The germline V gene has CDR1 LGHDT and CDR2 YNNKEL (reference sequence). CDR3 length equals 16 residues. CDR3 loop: CASSLSWRTGGNEQYF. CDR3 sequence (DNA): TGTGCCAGCAGCCTATCGTGGAGGACAGGGGGCAACGAGCAGTACTTC.